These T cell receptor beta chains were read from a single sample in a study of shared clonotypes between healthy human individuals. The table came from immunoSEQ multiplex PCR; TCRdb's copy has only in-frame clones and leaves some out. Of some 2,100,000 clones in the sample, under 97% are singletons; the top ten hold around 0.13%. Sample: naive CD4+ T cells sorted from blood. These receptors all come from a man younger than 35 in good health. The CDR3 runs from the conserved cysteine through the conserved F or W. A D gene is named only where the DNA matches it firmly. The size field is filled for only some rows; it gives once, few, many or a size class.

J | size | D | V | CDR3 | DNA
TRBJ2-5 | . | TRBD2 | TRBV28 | CASSPSGLAGTETQYF | TGTGCCAGCAGTCCCTCGGGACTAGCGGGGACGGAGACCCAGTACTTC
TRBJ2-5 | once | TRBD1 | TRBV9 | CASSVAAGGQETQYF | TGTGCCAGCAGCGTAGCGGCAGGGGGCCAAGAGACCCAGTACTTC
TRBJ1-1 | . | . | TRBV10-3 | CAISPSEGRNTEAFF | TGTGCCATCAGTCCCTCGGAGGGGCGGAACACTGAAGCTTTCTTT
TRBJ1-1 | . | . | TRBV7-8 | CASVRRRGITEAFF | TGTGCCAGCGTTAGGCGCCGAGGGATCACTGAAGCTTTCTTT
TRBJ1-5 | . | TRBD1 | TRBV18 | CASSRDSSNQPQHF | TGTGCCAGCTCAAGGGACAGTAGCAATCAGCCCCAGCATTTT
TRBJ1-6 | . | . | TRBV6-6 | CASSPGLPNSPLHF | TGTGCCAGCAGTCCGGGACTGCCTAATTCACCCCTCCACTTT
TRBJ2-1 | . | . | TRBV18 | CASSPNSGANEQFF | TGTGCCAGCTCACCGAACAGTGGGGCGAATGAGCAGTTCTTC
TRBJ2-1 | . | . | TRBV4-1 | CASSQALAGTYNEQFF | TGCGCCAGCAGCCAAGCTTTAGCCGGGACTTACAATGAGCAGTTCTTC
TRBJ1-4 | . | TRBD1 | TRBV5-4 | CASSSTGFNEKLFF | TGTGCCAGCAGCTCGACAGGGTTTAATGAAAAACTGTTTTTT
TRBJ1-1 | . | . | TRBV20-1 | CSARGNGGAFF | TGCAGTGCTAGAGGAAACGGAGGGGCTTTCTTT